This entry concerns a single T cell receptor (beta chain). The antigen remains unidentified. V was cut by 3 bases and J by 10 bases, with 21 bases left in between. The germline CDR1 and CDR2 sequences are LGHNA and YNFKEQ. This CDR3 is built from 15 residues. TCRdb analysed the 5' RACE reads with MiXCR anew, one entry per CDR3 protein. The sample lists some 300,000 distinct CDR3 sequences, approximately 10% occurring once. This entry belongs to a study of T cells after yellow fever vaccination. General observations from the study: Weaker overall was a secondary response that nonetheless peaked faster, on day 5 versus 15. Re-detected after boosting: most primary clones, around 96% of CD4 and less than 90% of CD8.

The sample in question was CD4+ T cells sorted from PBMCs, obtained 5 days after the yellow fever booster vaccination. This chain links TRBV4-2 with TRBJ1-1; D might be TRBD1 (6 bases). The origin of this receptor is a man in his late teens or twenties who received the YFV17D yellow fever vaccine. CDR3 sequence (DNA): TGTGCCAGCAGCCAGACTCACACAGGGAGTCGGGCAGCTTTCTTT. The encoded protein is CASSQTHTGSRAAFF.